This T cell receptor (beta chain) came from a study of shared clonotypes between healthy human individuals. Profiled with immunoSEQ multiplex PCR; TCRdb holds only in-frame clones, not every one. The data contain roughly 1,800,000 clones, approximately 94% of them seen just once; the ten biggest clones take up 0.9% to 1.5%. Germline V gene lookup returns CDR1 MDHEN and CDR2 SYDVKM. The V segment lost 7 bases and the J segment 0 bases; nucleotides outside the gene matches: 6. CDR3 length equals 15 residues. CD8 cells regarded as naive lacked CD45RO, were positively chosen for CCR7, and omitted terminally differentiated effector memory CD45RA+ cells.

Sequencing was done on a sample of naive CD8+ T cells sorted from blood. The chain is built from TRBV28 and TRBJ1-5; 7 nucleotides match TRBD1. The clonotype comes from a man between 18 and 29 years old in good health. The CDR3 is CASTEQGSSNQPQHF. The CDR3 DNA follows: TGTGCCAGCACCGAACAGGGGTCTAGCAATCAGCCCCAGCATTTT.